This entry concerns a single TCR beta chain. Its antigen remains unidentified. This specimen comes from a study of T cells in Graves' hyperthyroidism and ophthalmopathy. Amplification yielded TCR beta CDR3 regions, with RNA transcripts as the source. Initially, a first-round RT-PCR of the TCR CDR3 employed the HTBI primer set. Using its own MiXCR run on the multiplex PCR reads, TCRdb lists one record per CDR3 protein. This sample has hundreds of thousands of distinct CDR3 sequences, with 46% found just once. This CDR3 has 13 amino acids. Germline V lookup: CDR1 ENHRY, CDR2 SYGVKD. Notes on the study in general: Clonotypes that were expanded in thyroid above 0.001 mostly appeared in blood too.

The genes are TRBV10-3 and TRBJ2-5, with D unresolved. The end of the DNA fits TRBJ2-7 better, so the J call may be wrong. Material: peripheral blood or thyroid tissue (not recorded which). The source of this sequence is a woman younger than 30 with Graves' hyperthyroidism. CDR3 sequence reads: CAISDALSYEQYF. CDR3 in DNA: TGTGCCATCAGTGATGCTTTATCCTACGAGCAGTACTTC.